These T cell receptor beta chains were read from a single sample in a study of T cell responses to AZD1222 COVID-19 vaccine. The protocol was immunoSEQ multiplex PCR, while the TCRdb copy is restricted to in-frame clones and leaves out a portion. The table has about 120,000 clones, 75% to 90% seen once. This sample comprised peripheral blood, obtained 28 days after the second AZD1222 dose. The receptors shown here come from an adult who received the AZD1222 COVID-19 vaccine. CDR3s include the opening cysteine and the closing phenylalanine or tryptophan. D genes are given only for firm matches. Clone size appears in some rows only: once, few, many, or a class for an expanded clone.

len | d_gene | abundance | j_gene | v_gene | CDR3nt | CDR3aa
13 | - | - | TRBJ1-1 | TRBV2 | TGTGCCAGCAGAGGGCAGTTGAACACTGAAGCTTTCTTT | CASRGQLNTEAFF
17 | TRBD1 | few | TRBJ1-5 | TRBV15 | TGTGCCACCAGCAGACAGAACTTTGACAGGGAGAATCAGCCCCAGCATTTT | CATSRQNFDRENQPQHF
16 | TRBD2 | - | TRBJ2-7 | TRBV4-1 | TGCGCCAGCAGCCAAGTAGGGGGGACTAGACCCTACGAGCAGTACTTC | CASSQVGGTRPYEQYF
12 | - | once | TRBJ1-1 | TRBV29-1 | TGCAGCGCCGAGAGGGGGGACACTGAAGCTTTCTTT | CSAERGDTEAFF
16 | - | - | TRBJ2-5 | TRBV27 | TGTGCCAGCAGTTTATCGGGAACAGGACAGTCGGAGACCCAGTACTTC | CASSLSGTGQSETQYF
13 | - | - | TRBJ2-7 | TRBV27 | TGTGCCAGCAGTGAGACGCTAGCCGTCGAGCAGTACTTC | CASSETLAVEQYF
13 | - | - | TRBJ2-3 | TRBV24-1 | TGTGCCACCAGTGAAGGACCGGCAGATACGCAGTATTTT | CATSEGPADTQYF
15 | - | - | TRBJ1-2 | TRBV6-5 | TGTGCCAGCAGTTACTCCACCCGGACAGAGTATGGCTACACCTTC | CASSYSTRTEYGYTF
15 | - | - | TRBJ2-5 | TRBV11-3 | TGTGCCAGCAGCCCCCAGGGGACCCTCCAAGAGACCCAGTACTTC | CASSPQGTLQETQYF
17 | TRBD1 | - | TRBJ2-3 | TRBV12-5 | TGTGCTAGTGGTTTGGTATATGGACAGGGGGGGCTGGATACGCAGTATTTT | CASGLVYGQGGLDTQYF
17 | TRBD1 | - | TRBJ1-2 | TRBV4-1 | TGCGCCAGCAGCCAAGGGAACAGGGGGGTAATGAACTATGGCTACACCTTC | CASSQGNRGVMNYGYTF
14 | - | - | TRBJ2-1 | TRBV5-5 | TGTGCCAGCAGCTTGGTCCCAGTTGATAATGAGCAGTTCTTC | CASSLVPVDNEQFF
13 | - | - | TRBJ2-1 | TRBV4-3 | TGCGCCAGCAGCCAGGGGCGGTTTAATGAGCAGTTCTTC | CASSQGRFNEQFF
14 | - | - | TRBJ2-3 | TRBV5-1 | TGCGCCAGCAGCTTGGGTGATAGCACAGATACGCAGTATTTT | CASSLGDSTDTQYF
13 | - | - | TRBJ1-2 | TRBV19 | TGTGCCAGTAGTATATGGCAGTCTTATGGCTACACCTTC | CASSIWQSYGYTF
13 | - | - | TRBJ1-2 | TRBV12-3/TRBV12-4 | TGTGCCAGCAGTTTGCGGCAGATCTATGGCTACACCTTC | CASSLRQIYGYTF
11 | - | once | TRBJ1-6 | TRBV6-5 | TGTGCCAGCCGGGATAATTCACCCCTCCACTTT | CASRDNSPLHF
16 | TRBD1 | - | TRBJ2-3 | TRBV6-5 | TGTGCCAGCAGTTACCTCGGGACAGGGACCGGGGATACGCAGTATTTT | CASSYLGTGTGDTQYF
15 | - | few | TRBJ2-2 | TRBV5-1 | TGCGCCAGCAGCTTCGAGACAGTTAAAGGCGGGGAGCTGTTTTTT | CASSFETVKGGELFF
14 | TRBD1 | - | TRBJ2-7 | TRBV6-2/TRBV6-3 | TGTGCCAGCAGCCGGACAGGGGGCGCAGAGGAGCAGTACTTC | CASSRTGGAEEQYF
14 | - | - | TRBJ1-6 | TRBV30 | TGTGCCTGGGCGAGGCAGCTTGATAATTCACCCCTCCACTTT | CAWARQLDNSPLHF
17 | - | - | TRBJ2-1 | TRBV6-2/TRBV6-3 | TGTGCCAGCAGTTATGGTTTTGGGGGAAACCTGAACAATGAGCAGTTCTTC | CASSYGFGGNLNNEQFF
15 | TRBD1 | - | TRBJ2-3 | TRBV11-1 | TGTGCCAGCAGCTTCGAGGGGGCGCTTCCAGATACGCAGTATTTT | CASSFEGALPDTQYF
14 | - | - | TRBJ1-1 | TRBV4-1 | TGCGCCAGCAGCCAACTAACACGGAACACTGAAGCTTTCTTT | CASSQLTRNTEAFF
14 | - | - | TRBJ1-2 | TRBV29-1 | TGCAGCGTTGTGGGAGCCGAGCTCAACTATGGCTACACCTTC | CSVVGAELNYGYTF
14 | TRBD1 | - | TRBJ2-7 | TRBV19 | TGTGCCAGTAGTATCGGACAGGGGGCCTACGAGCAGTACTTC | CASSIGQGAYEQYF
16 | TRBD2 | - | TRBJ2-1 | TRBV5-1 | TGCGCCAGCAGCTTGGAAGCGGGGAAAGCCTACAATGAGCAGTTCTTC | CASSLEAGKAYNEQFF
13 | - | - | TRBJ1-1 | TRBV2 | TGTGCCAGCAGAGCTAGAATGAACACTGAAGCTTTCTTT | CASRARMNTEAFF
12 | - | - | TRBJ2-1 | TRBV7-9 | TGTGCCAGCAGCCAGACCCACAGGGACGGGTTCTTC | CASSQTHRDGFF
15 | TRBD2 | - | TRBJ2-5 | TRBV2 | TGTGCCAGCAGTCTATCACTAGCGGGGGTAGAGACCCAGTACTTC | CASSLSLAGVETQYF
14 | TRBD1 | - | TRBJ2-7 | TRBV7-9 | TGTGCCAGCAGCTCGGACAGGGGGCTAAACGAGCAGTACTTC | CASSSDRGLNEQYF
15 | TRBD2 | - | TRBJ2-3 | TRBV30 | TGTGCCTGGAGTGTACTAGCGGGGTCTTTAGATACGCAGTATTTT | CAWSVLAGSLDTQYF
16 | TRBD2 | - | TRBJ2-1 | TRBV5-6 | TGTGCCAGCAGCCCGGATGGGACTAGTGTTCGGAATGAGCAGTTCTTC | CASSPDGTSVRNEQFF
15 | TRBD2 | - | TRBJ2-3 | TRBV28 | TGTGCCAGCAGTACTAGCGACGGCCTAAAGGATACGCAGTATTTT | CASSTSDGLKDTQYF
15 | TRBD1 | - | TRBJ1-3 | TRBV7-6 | TGTGCCAGCAGCCTTACGACAGGGATTGGAAACACCATATATTTT | CASSLTTGIGNTIYF
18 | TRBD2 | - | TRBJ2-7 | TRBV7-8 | TGTGCCAGCAGCGGCCACGCCATCCTAGCGGGAGAATCCTACGAGCAGTACTTC | CASSGHAILAGESYEQYF
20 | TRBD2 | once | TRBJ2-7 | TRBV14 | TGTGCCAGCAGCGGCAGTAAGACTAGCGGGAGGGCGGGAAGGTCCTACGAGCAGTACTTC | CASSGSKTSGRAGRSYEQYF
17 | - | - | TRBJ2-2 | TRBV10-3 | TGTGCCATCAGTCAAACCGATAGCGTACCGAACACCGGGGAGCTGTTTTTT | CAISQTDSVPNTGELFF
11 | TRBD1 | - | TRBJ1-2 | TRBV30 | TGTGCCTGGAGTTCGACAGGGTTTCCTACCTTC | CAWSSTGFPTF
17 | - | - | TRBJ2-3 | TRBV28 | TGTGCCAGCAGTTTAGGTGCCGGGTACTCTACAGGAGATACGCAGTATTTT | CASSLGAGYSTGDTQYF
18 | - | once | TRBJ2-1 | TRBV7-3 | TGTGCCAGCAGCTTCCTTTTAACCGGGACTCGGAGGGGTAATGAGCAGTTCTTC | CASSFLLTGTRRGNEQFF
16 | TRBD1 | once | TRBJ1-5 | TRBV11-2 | TGTGCCAGCAGCTCGTTAGGGGGCCTGAGCAATCAGCCCCAGCATTTT | CASSSLGGLSNQPQHF
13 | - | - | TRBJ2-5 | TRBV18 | TGTGCCAGCTCGACGCAGGATTTGGAGACCCAGTACTTC | CASSTQDLETQYF
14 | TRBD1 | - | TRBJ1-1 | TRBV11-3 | TGTGCCAGCAGCTCATACAGGGGGGGACGGGAAGCTTTCTTT | CASSSYRGGREAFF
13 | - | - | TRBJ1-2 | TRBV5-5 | TGTGCCAGCAGCCGAGACGGGGTAGCGGGCTACACCTTC | CASSRDGVAGYTF
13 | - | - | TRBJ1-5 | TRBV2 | TGTGCCAGCAGTGGGTCGGGGGGTCAGCCCCAGCATTTT | CASSGSGGQPQHF
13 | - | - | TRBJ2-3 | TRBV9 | TGTGCCAGCAGCGAGAAGGCTTGGGGTACGCAGTATTTT | CASSEKAWGTQYF
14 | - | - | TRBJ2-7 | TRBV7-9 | TGTGCCAGCAGCCCACCGGGACTTCACTACGAGCAGTACTTC | CASSPPGLHYEQYF
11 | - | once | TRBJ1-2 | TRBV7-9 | TGTGCCAGCAGCGCAGGGTTCGGCTACACCTTC | CASSAGFGYTF
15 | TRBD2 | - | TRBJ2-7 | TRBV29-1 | TGCAGCGTTATACGGACTAGCGGGGGGACCTACGAGCAGTACTTC | CSVIRTSGGTYEQYF
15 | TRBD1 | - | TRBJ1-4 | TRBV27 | TGTGCCAGCAGCCCACGGGGACAGGGGGGGGAAAAACTGTTTTTT | CASSPRGQGGEKLFF
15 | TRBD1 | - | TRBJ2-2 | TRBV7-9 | TGTGCCAGCAGCTTACAGGGGGCGCCGGACGGGGAGCTGTTTTTT | CASSLQGAPDGELFF
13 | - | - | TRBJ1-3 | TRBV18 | TGTGCCAGCTCACCACTGGGCGGAAACACCATATATTTT | CASSPLGGNTIYF
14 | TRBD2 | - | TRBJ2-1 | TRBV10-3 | TGTGCCATCAGTTACGGGACTAGCGGCAATGAGCAGTTCTTC | CAISYGTSGNEQFF
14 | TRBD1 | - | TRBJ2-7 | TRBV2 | TGTGCCAGCGGAGGGGACAGGGCCTCCTACGAGCAGTACTTC | CASGGDRASYEQYF
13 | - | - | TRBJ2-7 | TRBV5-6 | TGTGCCAGCAGCTTGGCTCCGGGGAACGAGCAGTACTTC | CASSLAPGNEQYF
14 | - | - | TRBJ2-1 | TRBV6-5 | TGTGCCAGCAGTCTCGGGATAGGCTACAATGAGCAGTTCTTC | CASSLGIGYNEQFF
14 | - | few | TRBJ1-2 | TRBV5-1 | TGCGCCAGCAGCCCCCTTGGAGGGGCATATGGCTACACCTTC | CASSPLGGAYGYTF
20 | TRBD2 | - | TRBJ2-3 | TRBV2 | TGTGCCAGCAGGGGGTCCCCGGCTAGCGGGGATATCGCCGGAACAGATACGCAGTATTTT | CASRGSPASGDIAGTDTQYF